This note documents a single T cell receptor beta chain sequence. Its antigen remains unknown. This sample was taken from a study of CD4 T cells in relation to SARS-CoV-2 and coronaviruses. Across the study: ViraFEST: approximately 10-day antigen culture of PBMCs, then TCR beta CDR3 sequencing.

The ends were cut back, 7 bases at V and 0 bases at J, with 25 bases in the middle. The CDR3 has 19 residues. Germline V gene data show CDR1 as MNHEY and CDR2 as SMNVEV (reference sequence). Over 80,000 naive or memory CD4+ cells were cultured with CEF peptides for under twelve days. CEF-cultured naive and memory CD4+ T cell DNA got survey-level sequencing. Data came from immunoSEQ multiplex PCR; TCRdb stores just in-frame clones and leaves some out. The profile shows about 36,000 clones, approximately 80% of them singletons. This rearrangement joins TRBV27 to TRBJ2-1; TRBD2 might be the D (5 bases). This sequence was found in an adult with COVID-19. Input material: naive CD4+ T cells from PBMCs, cultured in vitro. The subset: naive CD4+ T cells isolated by negative enrichment. In DNA, the CDR3 is TGTGCCAGCACCCCAACGATAAGTGGAGCGGCTAGCTCCTACAATGAGCAGTTCTTC. It is translated as CASTPTISGAASSYNEQFF.